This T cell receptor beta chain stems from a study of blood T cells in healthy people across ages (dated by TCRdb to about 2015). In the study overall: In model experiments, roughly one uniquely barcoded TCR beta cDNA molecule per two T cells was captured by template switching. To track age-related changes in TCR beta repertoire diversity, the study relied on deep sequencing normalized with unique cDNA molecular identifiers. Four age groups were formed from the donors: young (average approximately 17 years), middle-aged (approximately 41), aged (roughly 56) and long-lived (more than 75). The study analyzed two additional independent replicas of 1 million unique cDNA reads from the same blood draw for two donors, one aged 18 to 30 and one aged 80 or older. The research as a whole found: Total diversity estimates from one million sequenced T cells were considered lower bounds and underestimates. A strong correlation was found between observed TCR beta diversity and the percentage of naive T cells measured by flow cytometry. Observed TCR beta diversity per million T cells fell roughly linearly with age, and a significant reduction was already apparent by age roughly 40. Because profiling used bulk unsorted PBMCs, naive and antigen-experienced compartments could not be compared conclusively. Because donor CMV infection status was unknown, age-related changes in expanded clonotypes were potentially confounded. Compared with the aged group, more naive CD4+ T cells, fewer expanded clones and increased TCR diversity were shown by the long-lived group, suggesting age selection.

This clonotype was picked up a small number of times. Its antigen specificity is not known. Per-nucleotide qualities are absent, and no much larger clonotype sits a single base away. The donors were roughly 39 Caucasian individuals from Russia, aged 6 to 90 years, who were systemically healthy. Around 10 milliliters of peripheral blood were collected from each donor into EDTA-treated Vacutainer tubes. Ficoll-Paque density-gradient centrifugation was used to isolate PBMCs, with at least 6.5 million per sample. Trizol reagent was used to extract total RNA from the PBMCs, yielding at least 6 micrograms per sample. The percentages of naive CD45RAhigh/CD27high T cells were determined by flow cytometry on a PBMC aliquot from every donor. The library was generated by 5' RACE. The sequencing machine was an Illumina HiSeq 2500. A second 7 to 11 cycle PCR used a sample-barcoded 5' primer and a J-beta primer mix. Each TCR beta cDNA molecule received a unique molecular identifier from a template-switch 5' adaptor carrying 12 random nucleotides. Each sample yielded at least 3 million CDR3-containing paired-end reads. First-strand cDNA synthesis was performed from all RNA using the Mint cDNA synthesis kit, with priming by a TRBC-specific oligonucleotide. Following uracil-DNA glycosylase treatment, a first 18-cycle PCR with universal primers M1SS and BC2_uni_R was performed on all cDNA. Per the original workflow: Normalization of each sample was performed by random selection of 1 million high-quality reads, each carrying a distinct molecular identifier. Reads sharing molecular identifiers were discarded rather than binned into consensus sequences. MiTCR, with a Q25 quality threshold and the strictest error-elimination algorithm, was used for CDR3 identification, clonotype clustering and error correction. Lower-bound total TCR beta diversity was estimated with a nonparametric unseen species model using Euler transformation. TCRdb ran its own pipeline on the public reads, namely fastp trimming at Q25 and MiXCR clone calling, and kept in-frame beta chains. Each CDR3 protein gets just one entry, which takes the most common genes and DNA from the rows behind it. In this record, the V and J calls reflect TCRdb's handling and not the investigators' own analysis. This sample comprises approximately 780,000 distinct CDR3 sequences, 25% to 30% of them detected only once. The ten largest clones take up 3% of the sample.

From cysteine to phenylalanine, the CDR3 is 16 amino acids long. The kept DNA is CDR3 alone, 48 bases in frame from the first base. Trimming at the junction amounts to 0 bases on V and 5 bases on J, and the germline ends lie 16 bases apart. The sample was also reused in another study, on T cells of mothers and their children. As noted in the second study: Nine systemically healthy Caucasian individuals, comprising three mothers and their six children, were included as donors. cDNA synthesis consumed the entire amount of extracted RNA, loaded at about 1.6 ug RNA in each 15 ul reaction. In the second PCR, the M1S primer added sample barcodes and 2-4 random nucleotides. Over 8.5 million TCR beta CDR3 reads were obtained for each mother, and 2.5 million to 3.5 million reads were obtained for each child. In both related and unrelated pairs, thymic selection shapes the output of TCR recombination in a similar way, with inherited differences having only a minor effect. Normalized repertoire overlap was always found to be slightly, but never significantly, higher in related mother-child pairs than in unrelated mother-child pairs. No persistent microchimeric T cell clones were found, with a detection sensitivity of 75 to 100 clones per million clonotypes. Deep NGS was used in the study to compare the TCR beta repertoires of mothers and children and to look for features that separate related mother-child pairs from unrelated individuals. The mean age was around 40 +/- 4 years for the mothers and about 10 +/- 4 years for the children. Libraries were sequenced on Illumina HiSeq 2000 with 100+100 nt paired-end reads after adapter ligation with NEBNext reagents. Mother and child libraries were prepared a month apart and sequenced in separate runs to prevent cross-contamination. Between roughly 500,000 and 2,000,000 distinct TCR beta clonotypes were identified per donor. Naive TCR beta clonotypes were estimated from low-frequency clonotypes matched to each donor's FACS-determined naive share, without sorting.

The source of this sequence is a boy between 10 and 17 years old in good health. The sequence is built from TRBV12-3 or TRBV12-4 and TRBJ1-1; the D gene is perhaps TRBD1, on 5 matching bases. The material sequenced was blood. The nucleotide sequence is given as TGTGCCAGCAGTTTAGCTCCCGACAGAGGTAAGACTGAAGCTTTCTTT. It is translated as CASSLAPDRGKTEAFF.